The entry below gives a single TCR beta chain sequence along with its context. The target antigen is unknown. The source of the sample is a study of T-cell memory formation after mild COVID-19. Study-level results: Among CD4+ contracting clones, most were CM and EM, and CD8+ ones EMRA.

TCRdb analysed the 5' RACE reads with MiXCR anew, one entry per CDR3 protein. The table has 120,000 or so distinct CDR3 sequences, approximately 15% seen once. The CDR3 has 14 amino acids. V was shortened by 1 base and J by 0 bases, with 7 bases between the two germline ends. CDR1 SNHLY and CDR2 FYNNEI come from the germline V gene. The rearrangement links TRBV2 to TRBJ2-7; D is undetermined. Sequencing was carried out using PBMCs or a T cell subset sorted from them (not recorded which). The sequence came from a man aged 18 to 29 who had mild COVID-19 (a few samples of this study predate the infection). Cell type and time point are not known. The CDR3 sequence: CASSEVAVSYEQYF. CDR3 nucleotides: TGTGCCAGCAGTGAAGTGGCGGTCTCCTACGAGCAGTACTTC.